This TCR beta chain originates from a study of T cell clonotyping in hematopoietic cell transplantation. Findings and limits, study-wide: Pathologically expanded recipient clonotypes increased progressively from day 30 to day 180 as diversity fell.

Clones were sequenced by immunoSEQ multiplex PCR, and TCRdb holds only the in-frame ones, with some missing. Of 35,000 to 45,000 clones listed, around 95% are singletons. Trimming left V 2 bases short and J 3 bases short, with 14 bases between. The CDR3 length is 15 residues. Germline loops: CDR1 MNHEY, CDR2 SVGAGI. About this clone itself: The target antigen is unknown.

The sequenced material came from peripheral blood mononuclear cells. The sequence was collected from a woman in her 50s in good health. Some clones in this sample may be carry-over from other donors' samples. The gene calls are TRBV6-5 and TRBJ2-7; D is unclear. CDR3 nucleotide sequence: TGTGCCAGCAGTTACAGGTGGCAGGTTATCTACGAGCAGTACTTC. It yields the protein CASSYRWQVIYEQYF.